Here is one TCR beta chain with its context. Antigen: not known. TCRdb redid the calling of the PCR reads with MiXCR, one entry per CDR3 protein. The sample lists 15,000 to 16,000 distinct CDR3 sequences, approximately 72% occurring once. These data belong to a study of vaccination and CD4 T cells after COVID-19. Overall study: The convalescent group had six males, four females, seven Caucasians, two Asians, one multiracial. Two doses of either BNT162b2 or mRNA-1273 vaccine were given to participants.

Study-wide points: Median numbers of SARS-CoV-2-reactive clonotypes increased from approximately 23 to 38 (not a significant change).

Convalescent patients tested SARS-CoV-2 PCR positive from March to December 2020, before Alpha, Beta and Delta emerged. Here the sequenced sample was CD4+ T cells from blood, taken after SARS-CoV-2 vaccination. This sequence was found in a human donor who had recovered from COVID-19.

The CDR3, as DNA: TGTGCCAGCAGTAAACGACAGGGGGCCGGGGAGCTGTTTTTT. Translated, it gives CASSKRQGAGELFF. The chain uses TRBV6-1 and TRBJ2-2; 9 nucleotides agree with TRBD1. CDR1 and CDR2 from the germline V gene are MNHNS and SASEGT. Trimming took 5 bases from V and 6 from J; bases not matched to a gene: 4. This CDR3 is 14 amino acids long.